The rows below give T cell receptor beta chains drawn from one sample of a study of T cell responses to AZD1222 COVID-19 vaccine. Assay: immunoSEQ multiplex PCR; the TCRdb copy retains only in-frame clones and omits some. This table holds around 160,000 clones, approximately 94% found once. Sequencing used peripheral blood, obtained on day 0 of AZD1222 vaccination. The receptors come from an adult in good health. Each CDR3 is given without its conserved first and last residue. Expanded clones are given a class, and other clones once, few, many or no size at all.

CDR3 protein: ASSLEASGDGEQF
V gene: TRBV5-1
J gene: TRBJ2-1
clone size: -

CDR3 protein: ASSLGWGEAF
V gene: TRBV6-5
J gene: TRBJ1-1
clone size: -

CDR3 protein: ASSSQGGGGNEKLF
V gene: TRBV5-1
J gene: TRBJ1-4
clone size: -

CDR3 protein: ASTSGRVYNEQF
V gene: TRBV2
J gene: TRBJ2-1
clone size: -

CDR3 protein: ASSLSGGEQF
V gene: TRBV5-5
J gene: TRBJ2-1
clone size: -

CDR3 protein: ASSARRAHNEQF
V gene: TRBV5-4
J gene: TRBJ2-1
clone size: -

CDR3 protein: SVDTSGESSYNEQF
V gene: TRBV29-1
J gene: TRBJ2-1
clone size: -

CDR3 protein: ASRQGSNEKLF
V gene: TRBV6-5
J gene: TRBJ1-4
clone size: -

CDR3 protein: ASSSQPRSYRTEAF
V gene: TRBV11-2
J gene: TRBJ1-1
clone size: -

CDR3 protein: ASSVGGVTGELF
V gene: TRBV9
J gene: TRBJ2-2
clone size: -

CDR3 protein: ASSLQGDTEAF
V gene: TRBV5-1
J gene: TRBJ1-1
clone size: -

CDR3 protein: AWSPTDRGSNQPQH
V gene: TRBV30
J gene: TRBJ1-5
clone size: -

CDR3 protein: ASSPDNYGYT
V gene: TRBV6-5
J gene: TRBJ1-2
clone size: -

CDR3 protein: VSAAGAYTGELF
V gene: TRBV19
J gene: TRBJ2-2
clone size: -

CDR3 protein: ASKGTGSNYEQY
V gene: TRBV2
J gene: TRBJ2-7
clone size: -

CDR3 protein: ASSLAATQQGAFSGYT
V gene: TRBV5-5
J gene: TRBJ1-2
clone size: -

CDR3 protein: ASSENRGPGANVLT
V gene: TRBV6-1
J gene: TRBJ2-6
clone size: -

CDR3 protein: ASRSLGANTEAF
V gene: TRBV5-1
J gene: TRBJ1-1
clone size: -

CDR3 protein: AITSGVYNSPLH
V gene: TRBV10-3
J gene: TRBJ1-6
clone size: -

CDR3 protein: ATSRGQGNVT
V gene: TRBV15
J gene: TRBJ1-2
clone size: once

CDR3 protein: ASSQGTGVGVANTGELF
V gene: TRBV4-1
J gene: TRBJ2-2
clone size: -

CDR3 protein: ASSSGQGLTDTQY
V gene: TRBV7-9
J gene: TRBJ2-3
clone size: -

CDR3 protein: ASSLAGRANEKLF
V gene: TRBV5-1
J gene: TRBJ1-4
clone size: once

CDR3 protein: ASSGVVASTDTQY
V gene: TRBV2
J gene: TRBJ2-3
clone size: -

CDR3 protein: ASSGLINTGELF
V gene: TRBV18
J gene: TRBJ2-2
clone size: -

CDR3 protein: ASSIKRTGPDTQY
V gene: TRBV19
J gene: TRBJ2-3
clone size: -

CDR3 protein: ASGLVLGGSYEQY
V gene: TRBV12-5
J gene: TRBJ2-7
clone size: -

CDR3 protein: ASSSFLPGPKAHYEQY
V gene: TRBV7-7
J gene: TRBJ2-7
clone size: -

CDR3 protein: ASSRGAVAAGSISGNTIY
V gene: TRBV5-8
J gene: TRBJ1-3
clone size: -

CDR3 protein: AWRWEHSYGYT
V gene: TRBV30
J gene: TRBJ1-2
clone size: -

CDR3 protein: ASSPRQGYSNQPQH
V gene: TRBV27
J gene: TRBJ1-5
clone size: -

CDR3 protein: ASASLPPVTGNTIY
V gene: TRBV18
J gene: TRBJ1-3
clone size: -

CDR3 protein: SVVRTGFNEQY
V gene: TRBV29-1
J gene: TRBJ2-7
clone size: -

CDR3 protein: ASSLAGLAVDEQY
V gene: TRBV5-6
J gene: TRBJ2-7
clone size: -

CDR3 protein: ASSSSGRTDTQY
V gene: TRBV11-2
J gene: TRBJ2-3
clone size: -

CDR3 protein: ASSQRIGGTEAF
V gene: TRBV3-1/TRBV3-2
J gene: TRBJ1-1
clone size: once

CDR3 protein: ASSQHTWREGVLRLYGYT
V gene: TRBV4-2
J gene: TRBJ1-2
clone size: -

CDR3 protein: ASWGRGNSPLH
V gene: TRBV19
J gene: TRBJ1-6
clone size: -

CDR3 protein: ASSRKQGFYGYT
V gene: TRBV6-5
J gene: TRBJ1-2
clone size: -

CDR3 protein: ASSSQRETQY
V gene: TRBV7-2
J gene: TRBJ2-5
clone size: -

CDR3 protein: ASRPRGQDTEAF
V gene: TRBV5-4
J gene: TRBJ1-1
clone size: few

CDR3 protein: ASSLGGQGGQPQH
V gene: TRBV7-9
J gene: TRBJ1-5
clone size: -

CDR3 protein: ASSIATGQGKGDQPQH
V gene: TRBV19
J gene: TRBJ1-5
clone size: once

CDR3 protein: ASSFKGQPQH
V gene: TRBV12-3/TRBV12-4
J gene: TRBJ1-5
clone size: few

CDR3 protein: ASSEGGRTVANIQY
V gene: TRBV9
J gene: TRBJ2-4
clone size: -

CDR3 protein: ASRIRGAGDHTDTQY
V gene: TRBV7-8
J gene: TRBJ2-3
clone size: once

CDR3 protein: ASSAQGATNEKLF
V gene: TRBV2
J gene: TRBJ1-4
clone size: -

CDR3 protein: ASSQWRARGGYT
V gene: TRBV14
J gene: TRBJ1-2
clone size: -

CDR3 protein: ASTRDRSNTEAF
V gene: TRBV3-1/TRBV3-2
J gene: TRBJ1-1
clone size: once

CDR3 protein: ASSPSGTGSLAKNIQY
V gene: TRBV5-1
J gene: TRBJ2-4
clone size: -

CDR3 protein: SARDHTEAF
V gene: TRBV20-1
J gene: TRBJ1-1
clone size: -

CDR3 protein: ASRVGLAGAGRTQY
V gene: TRBV2
J gene: TRBJ2-3
clone size: once